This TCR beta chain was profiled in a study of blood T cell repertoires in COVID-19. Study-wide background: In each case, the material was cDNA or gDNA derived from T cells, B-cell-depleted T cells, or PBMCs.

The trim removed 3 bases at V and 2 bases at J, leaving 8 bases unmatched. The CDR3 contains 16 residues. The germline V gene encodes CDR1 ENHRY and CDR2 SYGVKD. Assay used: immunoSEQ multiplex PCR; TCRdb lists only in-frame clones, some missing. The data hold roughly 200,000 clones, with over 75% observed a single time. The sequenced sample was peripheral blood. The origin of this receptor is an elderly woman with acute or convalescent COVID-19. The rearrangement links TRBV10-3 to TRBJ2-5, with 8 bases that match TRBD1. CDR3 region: CAISDRRTGLQETQYF. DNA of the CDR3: TGTGCCATCAGTGATAGACGGACAGGGCTTCAAGAGACCCAGTACTTC.